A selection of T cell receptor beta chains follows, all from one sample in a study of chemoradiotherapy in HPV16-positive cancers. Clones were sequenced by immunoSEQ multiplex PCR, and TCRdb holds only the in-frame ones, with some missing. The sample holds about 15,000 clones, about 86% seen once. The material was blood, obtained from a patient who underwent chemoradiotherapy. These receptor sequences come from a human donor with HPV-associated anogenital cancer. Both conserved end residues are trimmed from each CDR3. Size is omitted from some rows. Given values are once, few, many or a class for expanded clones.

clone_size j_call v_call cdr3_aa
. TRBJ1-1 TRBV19 ASSIRRTRENTEAF
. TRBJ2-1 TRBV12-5 ASGLVLSVLAGGPEDYNEQF
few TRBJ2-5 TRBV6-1 ASSENRGSGETQY
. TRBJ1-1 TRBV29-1 SVCRGDLGNTEAF
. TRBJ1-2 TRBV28 ASSERARYGYT
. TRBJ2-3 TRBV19 ASSSGSTDTQY
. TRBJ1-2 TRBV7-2 ASSLEGGNPYGYT
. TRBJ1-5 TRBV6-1 ASSDRGYSNQPQH
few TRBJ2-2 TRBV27 ASSTRGQGGTGELF
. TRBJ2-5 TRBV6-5 ASSYSRVQETQY
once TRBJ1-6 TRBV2 ASLSSYNSPLH
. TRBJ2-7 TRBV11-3 ASSPGTGYYEQY
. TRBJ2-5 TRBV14 ASRKSGSQETQY
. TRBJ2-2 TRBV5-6 ASSLLNRGYTGELF
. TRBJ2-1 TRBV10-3 ATSSLADYNEQF
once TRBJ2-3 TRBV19 ASRHRQGATDTQY
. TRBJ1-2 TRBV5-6 ASSIGTGVAYGYT
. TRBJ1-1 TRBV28 ASVTGMNTEAF
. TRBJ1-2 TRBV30 AWSGGSTYT
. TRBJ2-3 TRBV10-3 AISARRGTSSTDTQY